This T cell receptor (beta chain) comes out of a study of blood T cell repertoires in COVID-19. Across the whole study: The samples span acute and convalescent COVID-19 from the United States, Italy and Spain.

Sequencing was performed with immunoSEQ multiplex PCR; in TCRdb, only in-frame clones are kept and a portion is missing. The sample gives about 210,000 clones, 80% to 90% of which show up once; 2% to 3% is in the top ten. The sequenced sample consisted of peripheral blood. The TCR originated in a middle-aged woman with active or convalescent COVID-19.

This chain's CDR3 is CASDTGRNYGYTF. Here the CDR3 DNA reads TGTGCCAGCGACACCGGCAGAAACTATGGCTACACCTTC. J is TRBJ1-2 and V is TRBV6-6, with unresolved D. Germline values: CDR1 MNHNY, CDR2 SVGAGI (reference sequence). The germline V and J ends were trimmed by 8 bases and 2 bases, with 12 bases remaining between them. The CDR3 has 13 amino acids.